This TCR beta chain comes out of a study of cytomegalovirus exposure and HLA in healthy donors. The data were produced by immunoSEQ multiplex PCR, yet TCRdb's version contains in-frame clones alone and is incomplete. This sample has 120,000 or so clones, with 95% to 96% found just once. Trimming cost V 3 bases and J 2 bases, with 13 bases left between them. CDR1 and CDR2 (germline): SEHNR, FQNEAQ (reference sequence). There are 15 residues in the CDR3. Findings and caveats of the study: The study recorded 164 TCR beta chains that were cytomegalovirus-associated.

The donors belonged to the approximately 130-subject validation cohort, separate from the roughly 670-subject first cohort. With regard to this clone: Its specificity is unknown.

This TCR came from a man aged 18 to 29 in good health and CMV-seronegative. This chain connects TRBV7-9 to TRBJ2-5; D perhaps matches TRBD2 (6 bases). The sample taken for sequencing was PBMCs. The CDR3 region has the DNA TGTGCCAGCAGCTTTTTTCGGCGGGAACAAGAGACCCAGTACTTC. Its protein product is CASSFFRREQETQYF. Drawing the rest from reference TRBV7-9 and TRBJ2-5, the complete variable domain is DTGVSQNPRHKITKRGQNVTFRCDPISEHNRLYWYRQTLGQGPEFLTYFQNEAQLEKSRLLSDRFSAERPKGSFSTLEIQRTEQGDSAMYLCASSFFRREQETQYFGPGTRLLVL.